This T cell receptor (beta chain) was profiled in a study of identical twins. V lost 3 bases and J lost 3, with 11 bases in between. Germline V lookup: CDR1 DFQATT, CDR2 SNEGSKA (reference sequence). This CDR3 is built from 13 residues. Template switching introduced a universal primer site, and the cDNA bore unique molecular identifiers. A single record per CDR3 protein comes from TCRdb applying MiXCR to the 5' RACE reads. The sample includes some 690,000 distinct CDR3 sequences, over 20% of them seen just once. These data are also associated with another study on T cells expressing NK-cell markers. In that study: The contribution of dominant NKG2C+ clonotypes to CD8+ T cells in about 6 donors was roughly 1.0-7.0%.

The TCR was taken from a young woman in good health. This chain links TRBV20-1 with TRBJ2-5; maybe TRBD1 (5 bases). Sequencing was done on a sample of PBMCs. This CDR3 is CSASRAGKETQYF. As DNA, the CDR3 is TGCAGTGCTAGTAGGGCAGGGAAAGAGACCCAGTACTTC.